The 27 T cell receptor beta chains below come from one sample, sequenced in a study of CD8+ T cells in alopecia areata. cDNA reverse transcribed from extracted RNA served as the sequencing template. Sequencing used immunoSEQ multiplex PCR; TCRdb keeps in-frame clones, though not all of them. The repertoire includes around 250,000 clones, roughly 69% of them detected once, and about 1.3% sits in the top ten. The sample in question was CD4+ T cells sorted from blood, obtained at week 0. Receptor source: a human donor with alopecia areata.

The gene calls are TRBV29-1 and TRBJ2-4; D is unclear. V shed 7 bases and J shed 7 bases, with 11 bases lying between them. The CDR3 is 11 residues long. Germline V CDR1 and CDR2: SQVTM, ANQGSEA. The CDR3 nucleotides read TGCAGCGGGGTTTCGGTTAACATTCAGTACTTC. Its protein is CSGVSVNIQYF.

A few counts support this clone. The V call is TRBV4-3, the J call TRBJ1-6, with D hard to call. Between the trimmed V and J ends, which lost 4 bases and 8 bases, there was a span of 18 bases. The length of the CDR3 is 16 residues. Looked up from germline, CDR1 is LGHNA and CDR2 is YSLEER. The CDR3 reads CASSPSSWQSDSPLHF. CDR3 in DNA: TGCGCCAGCAGCCCCAGTTCGTGGCAGTCAGATTCACCCCTCCACTTT.

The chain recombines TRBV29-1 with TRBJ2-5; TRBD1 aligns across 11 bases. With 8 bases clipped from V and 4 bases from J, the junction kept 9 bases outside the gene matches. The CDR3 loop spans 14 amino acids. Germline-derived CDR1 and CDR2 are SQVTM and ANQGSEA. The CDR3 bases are TGCAGCCACAGGACAGGGGGCTCAAGAGAGACCCAGTACTTC. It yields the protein CSHRTGGSRETQYF.

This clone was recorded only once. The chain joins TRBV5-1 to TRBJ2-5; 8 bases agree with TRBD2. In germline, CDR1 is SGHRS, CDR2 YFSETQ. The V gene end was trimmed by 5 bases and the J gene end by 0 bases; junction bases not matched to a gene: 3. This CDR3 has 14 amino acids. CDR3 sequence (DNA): TGCGCCAGCAGTAGCGGGGCGGACCAAGAGACCCAGTACTTC. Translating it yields CASSSGADQETQYF. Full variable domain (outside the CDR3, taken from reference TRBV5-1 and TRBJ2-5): KAGVTQTPRYLIKTRGQQVTLSCSPISGHRSVSWYQQTPGQGLQFLFEYFSETQRNKGNFPGRFSGRQFSNSRSEMNVSTLELGDSALYLCASSSGADQETQYFGPGTRLLVL.

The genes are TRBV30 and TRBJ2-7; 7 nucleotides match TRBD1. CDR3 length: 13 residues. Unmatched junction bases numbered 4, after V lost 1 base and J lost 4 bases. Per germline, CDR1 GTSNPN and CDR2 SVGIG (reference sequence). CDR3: CAWSEGAVYEQYF. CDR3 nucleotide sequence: TGTGCCTGGAGTGAGGGGGCAGTTTACGAGCAGTACTTC.

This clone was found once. CDR3 DNA: TGCGCCAGCAGTGGCAGAATTGGCTACACCTTC. Residues: CASSGRIGYTF. This chain joins TRBV23-1 and TRBJ1-2, with unresolved D. TRBV23-1 is assigned to the ORF class and has an uncertain function. The V gene lost 5 bases and the J gene lost 7 bases, with 8 bases spanning the gap. This CDR3 spans 11 amino acids.

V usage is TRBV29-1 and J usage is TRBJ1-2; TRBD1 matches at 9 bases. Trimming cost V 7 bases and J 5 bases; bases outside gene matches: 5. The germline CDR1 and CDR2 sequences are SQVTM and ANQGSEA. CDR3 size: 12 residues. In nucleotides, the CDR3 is TGCAGCGGCTGGGGACAGGGTTATGGCTACACCTTC. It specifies CSGWGQGYGYTF.

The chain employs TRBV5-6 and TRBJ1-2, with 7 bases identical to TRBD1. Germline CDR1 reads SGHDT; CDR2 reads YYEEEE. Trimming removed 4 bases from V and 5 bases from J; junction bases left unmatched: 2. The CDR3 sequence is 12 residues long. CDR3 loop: CASSDRAYGYTF. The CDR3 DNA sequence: TGTGCCAGCAGCGACAGGGCTTATGGCTACACCTTC.

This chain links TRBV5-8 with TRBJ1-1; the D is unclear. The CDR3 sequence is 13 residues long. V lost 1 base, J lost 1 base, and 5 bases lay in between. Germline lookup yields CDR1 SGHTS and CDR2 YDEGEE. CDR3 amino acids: CASSLYKNTEAFF. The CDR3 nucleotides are TGTGCCAGCAGCTTGTATAAGAACACTGAAGCTTTCTTT.

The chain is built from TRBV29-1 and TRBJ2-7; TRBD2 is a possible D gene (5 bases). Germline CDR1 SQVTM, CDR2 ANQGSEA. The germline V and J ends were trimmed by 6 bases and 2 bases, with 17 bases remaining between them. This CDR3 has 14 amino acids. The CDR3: CSVLSGRGTYEQYF. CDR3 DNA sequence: TGCAGCGTGCTTTCCGGACGGGGAACCTACGAGCAGTACTTC.

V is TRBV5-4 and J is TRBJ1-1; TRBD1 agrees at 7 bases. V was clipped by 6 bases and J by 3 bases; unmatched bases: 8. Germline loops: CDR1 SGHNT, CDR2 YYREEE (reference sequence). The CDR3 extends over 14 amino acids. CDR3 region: CASTRDRDDTEAFF. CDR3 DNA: TGTGCCAGCACCCGAGACAGGGATGACACTGAAGCTTTCTTT.

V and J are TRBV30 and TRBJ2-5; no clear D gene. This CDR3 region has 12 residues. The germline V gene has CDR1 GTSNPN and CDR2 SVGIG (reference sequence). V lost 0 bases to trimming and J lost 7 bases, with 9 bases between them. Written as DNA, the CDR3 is TGTGCCTGGAGTGTCTGGCGCGGGACCCAGTACTTC. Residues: CAWSVWRGTQYF.

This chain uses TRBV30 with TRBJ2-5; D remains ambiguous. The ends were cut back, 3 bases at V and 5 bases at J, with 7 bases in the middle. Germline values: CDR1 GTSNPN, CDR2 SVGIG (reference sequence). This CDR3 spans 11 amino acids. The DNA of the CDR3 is TGTGCCTGGAGCGCCTCGGAGACCCAGTACTTC. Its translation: CAWSASETQYF.

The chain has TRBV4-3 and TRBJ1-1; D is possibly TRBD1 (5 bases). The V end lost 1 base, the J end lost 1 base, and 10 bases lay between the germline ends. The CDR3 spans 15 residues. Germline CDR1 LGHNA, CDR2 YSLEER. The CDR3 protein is CASSQVGDSNTEAFF. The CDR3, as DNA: TGCGCCAGCAGCCAAGTAGGGGACTCGAACACTGAAGCTTTCTTT.

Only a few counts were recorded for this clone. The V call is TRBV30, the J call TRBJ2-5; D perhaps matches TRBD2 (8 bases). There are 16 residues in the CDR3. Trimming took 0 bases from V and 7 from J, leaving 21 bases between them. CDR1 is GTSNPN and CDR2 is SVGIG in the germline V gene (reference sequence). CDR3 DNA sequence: TGTGCCTGGAGTGTTCTCGGCAGGGGGACTAGGGGGACCCAGTACTTC. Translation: CAWSVLGRGTRGTQYF.

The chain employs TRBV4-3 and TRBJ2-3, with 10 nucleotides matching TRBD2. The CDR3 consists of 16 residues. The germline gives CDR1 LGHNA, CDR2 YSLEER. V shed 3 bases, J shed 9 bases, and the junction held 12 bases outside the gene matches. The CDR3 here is CASSHLGSGGAGTQYF. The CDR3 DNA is TGCGCCAGCAGCCACCTTGGAAGCGGGGGGGCAGGCACGCAGTATTTT.

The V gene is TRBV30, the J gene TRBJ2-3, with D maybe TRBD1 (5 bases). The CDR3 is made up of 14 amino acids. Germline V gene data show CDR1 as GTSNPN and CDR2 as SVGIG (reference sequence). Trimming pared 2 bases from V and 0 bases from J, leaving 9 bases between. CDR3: CAWSPGFSTDTQYF. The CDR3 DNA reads TGTGCCTGGAGTCCAGGGTTTAGCACAGATACGCAGTATTTT.

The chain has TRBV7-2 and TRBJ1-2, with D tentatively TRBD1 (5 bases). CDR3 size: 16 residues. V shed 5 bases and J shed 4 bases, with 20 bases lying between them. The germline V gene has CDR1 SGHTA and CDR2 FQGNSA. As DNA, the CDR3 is TGTGCCAGCAGCCCGCGCGTGGGGCCGAGGGTCTATGGCTACACCTTC. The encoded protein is CASSPRVGPRVYGYTF. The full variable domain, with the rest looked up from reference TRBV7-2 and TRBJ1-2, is GAGVSQSPSNKVTEKGKDVELRCDPISGHTALYWYRQSLGQGLEFLIYFQGNSAPDKSGLPSDRFSAERTGGSVSTLTIQRTQQEDSAVYLCASSPRVGPRVYGYTFGSGTRLTVV.

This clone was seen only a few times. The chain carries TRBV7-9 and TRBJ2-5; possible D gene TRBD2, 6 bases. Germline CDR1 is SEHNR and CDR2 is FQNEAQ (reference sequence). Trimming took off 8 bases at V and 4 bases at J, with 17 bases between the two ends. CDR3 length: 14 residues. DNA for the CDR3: TGTGCCAGCGCCCCGGTTGCGGGGCTAGAGACCCAGTACTTC. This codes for CASAPVAGLETQYF. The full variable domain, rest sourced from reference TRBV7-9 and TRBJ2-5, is DTGVSQNPRHKITKRGQNVTFRCDPISEHNRLYWYRQTLGQGPEFLTYFQNEAQLEKSRLLSDRFSAERPKGSFSTLEIQRTEQGDSAMYLCASAPVAGLETQYFGPGTRLLVL.

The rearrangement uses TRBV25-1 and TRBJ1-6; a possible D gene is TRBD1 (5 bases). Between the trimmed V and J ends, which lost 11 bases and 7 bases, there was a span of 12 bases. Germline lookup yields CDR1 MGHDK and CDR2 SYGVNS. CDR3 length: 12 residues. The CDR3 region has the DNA TGTGCCTCCAGGGAGGGAAATTCACCCCTCCACTTT. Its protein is CASREGNSPLHF. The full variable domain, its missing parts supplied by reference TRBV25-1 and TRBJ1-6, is EADIYQTPRYLVIGTGKKITLECSQTMGHDKMYWYQQDPGMELHLIHYSYGVNSTEKGDLSSESTVSRIRTEHFPLTLESARPSHTSQYLCASREGNSPLHFGNGTRLTVT.

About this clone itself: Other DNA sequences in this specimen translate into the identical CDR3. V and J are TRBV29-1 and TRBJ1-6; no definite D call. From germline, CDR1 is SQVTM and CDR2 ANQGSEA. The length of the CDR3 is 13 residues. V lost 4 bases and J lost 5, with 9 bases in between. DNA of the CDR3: TGCAGCGTTGGACAAGGTGATAATTCACCCCTCCACTTT. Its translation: CSVGQGDNSPLHF.

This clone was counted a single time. The CDR3 bases are TGTGCCAGCAGCTTAGAGGGCAGGGCGAACAATGAGCAGTTCTTC. Protein sequence: CASSLEGRANNEQFF. The rearrangement joins TRBV11-2 to TRBJ2-1; D may be TRBD1 (5 bases). V lost 0 bases, J lost 5 bases, and 11 bases lay in between. Germline loops: CDR1 SGHAT, CDR2 FQNNGV. The CDR3 has 15 amino acids. Full variable domain (outside the CDR3, taken from reference TRBV11-2 and TRBJ2-1): EAGVAQSPRYKIIEKRQSVAFWCNPISGHATLYWYQQILGQGPKLLIQFQNNGVVDDSQLPKDRFSAERLKGVDSTLKIQPAKLEDSAVYLCASSLEGRANNEQFFGPGTRLTVL.

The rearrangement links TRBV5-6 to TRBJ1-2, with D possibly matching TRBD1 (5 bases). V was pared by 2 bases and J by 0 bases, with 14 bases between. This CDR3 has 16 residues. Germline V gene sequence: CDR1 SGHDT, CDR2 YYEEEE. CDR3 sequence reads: CASSLPRQKTNYGYTF. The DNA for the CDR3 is TGTGCCAGCAGCTTACCAAGACAGAAAACTAACTATGGCTACACCTTC.

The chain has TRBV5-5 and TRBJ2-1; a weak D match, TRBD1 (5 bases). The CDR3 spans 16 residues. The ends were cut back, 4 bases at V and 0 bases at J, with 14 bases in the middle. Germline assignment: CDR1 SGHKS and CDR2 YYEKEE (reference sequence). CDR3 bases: TGTGCCAGCAGCCTTCTGGCAGGGCCCTCCTACAATGAGCAGTTCTTC. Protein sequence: CASSLLAGPSYNEQFF. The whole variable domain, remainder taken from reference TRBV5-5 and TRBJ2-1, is DAGVTQSPTHLIKTRGQQVTLRCSPISGHKSVSWYQQVLGQGPQFIFQYYEKEERGRGNFPDRFSARQFPNYSSELNVNALLLGDSALYLCASSLLAGPSYNEQFFGPGTRLTVL.

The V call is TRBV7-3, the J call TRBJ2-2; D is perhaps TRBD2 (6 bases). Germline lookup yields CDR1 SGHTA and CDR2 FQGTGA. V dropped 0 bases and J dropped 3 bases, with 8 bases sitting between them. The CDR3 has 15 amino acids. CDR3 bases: TGTGCCAGCAGCTTAACTGGAGGGGACACCGGGGAGCTGTTTTTT. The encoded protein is CASSLTGGDTGELFF.

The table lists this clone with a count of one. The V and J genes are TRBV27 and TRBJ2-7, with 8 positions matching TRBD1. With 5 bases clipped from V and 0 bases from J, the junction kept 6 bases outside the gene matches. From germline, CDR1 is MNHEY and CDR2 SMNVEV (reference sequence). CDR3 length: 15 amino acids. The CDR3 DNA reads TGTGCCAGCAGTCCCGGACAGGGCATCTCCTACGAGCAGTACTTC. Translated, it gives CASSPGQGISYEQYF.

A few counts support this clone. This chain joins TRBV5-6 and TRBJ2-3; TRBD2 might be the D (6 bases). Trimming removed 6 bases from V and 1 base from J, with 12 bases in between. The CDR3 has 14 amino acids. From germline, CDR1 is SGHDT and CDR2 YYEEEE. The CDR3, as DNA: TGTGCCAGCACAACCGGGACTCGCACAGATACGCAGTATTTT. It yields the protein CASTTGTRTDTQYF. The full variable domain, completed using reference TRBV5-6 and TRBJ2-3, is DAGVTQSPTHLIKTRGQQVTLRCSPKSGHDTVSWYQQALGQGPQFIFQYYEEEERQRGNFPDRFSGHQFPNYSSELNVNALLLGDSALYLCASTTGTRTDTQYFGPGTRLTVL.